This is a list of T cell receptor beta chains from one sample in a study of CXCR3-negative and CXCR3-positive naive CD8 T cells. TCRdb re-called the 5' RACE reads; one entry per CDR3 protein, DNA not given. This sample carries about 62,000 distinct CDR3 sequences, with around 4% going to the ten biggest clones. Sequenced material: naive CXCR3- CD8+ T cells from blood. The source of these receptors is a human donor in good health. Some clones in this sample may be carry-over from other donors' samples. Both conserved end residues are part of each CDR3. The order of the fields is V gene, J gene, CDR3 protein.

v_call: TRBV6-6; j_call: TRBJ2-1; cdr3_aa: CASSYPVGSYNEQFF
v_call: TRBV12-5; j_call: TRBJ1-2; cdr3_aa: CASGLGLGQPSYGYTF
v_call: TRBV4-3; j_call: TRBJ2-7; cdr3_aa: CASSQDAGAYEQYF
v_call: TRBV23-1; j_call: TRBJ1-1; cdr3_aa: CASSQGGLLNTEAFF
v_call: TRBV20-1; j_call: TRBJ1-6; cdr3_aa: CSALSLGGVLNSPLHF
v_call: TRBV20-1; j_call: TRBJ2-7; cdr3_aa: CSALGQSNYEQYF
v_call: TRBV29-1; j_call: TRBJ2-7; cdr3_aa: CSVGGHTETYEQYF
v_call: TRBV5-1; j_call: TRBJ2-1; cdr3_aa: CASSSGGTNNEQFF
v_call: TRBV29-1; j_call: TRBJ1-2; cdr3_aa: CSVDGGGGYTF
v_call: TRBV30; j_call: TRBJ1-1; cdr3_aa: CAWSVQASTEAFF
v_call: TRBV14; j_call: TRBJ1-4; cdr3_aa: CASSQGPEWTNDDEKLFF
v_call: TRBV2; j_call: TRBJ2-3; cdr3_aa: CASDYNSGDTQYF
v_call: TRBV12-3/TRBV12-4; j_call: TRBJ1-1; cdr3_aa: CASSYPVTEAFF
v_call: TRBV6-2/TRBV6-3; j_call: TRBJ2-7; cdr3_aa: CASSYSISTTYEQYF
v_call: TRBV7-3; j_call: TRBJ2-2; cdr3_aa: CASSLQGNTGELFF
v_call: TRBV5-1; j_call: TRBJ2-1; cdr3_aa: CASSGRGTGNEQFF
v_call: TRBV7-9; j_call: TRBJ2-5; cdr3_aa: CASSELDPTIETQYF
v_call: TRBV18; j_call: TRBJ2-5; cdr3_aa: CASSPRAGEETQYF
v_call: TRBV7-9; j_call: TRBJ1-5; cdr3_aa: CASSLGQGIQPQHF
v_call: TRBV21-1; j_call: TRBJ1-5; cdr3_aa: CASSKPGTGEPKTPPQPQHF
v_call: TRBV7-9; j_call: TRBJ2-3; cdr3_aa: CASSLGTRTSTDTQYF
v_call: TRBV7-8; j_call: TRBJ2-7; cdr3_aa: CASSPSGGGDPYEQYF
v_call: TRBV27; j_call: TRBJ1-5; cdr3_aa: CASSPGADNQPQHF
v_call: TRBV28; j_call: TRBJ1-4; cdr3_aa: CASRFRGVINEKLFF
v_call: TRBV14; j_call: TRBJ2-1; cdr3_aa: CASSSYIGFDEQFF
v_call: TRBV29-1; j_call: TRBJ2-7; cdr3_aa: CSVEDDRTGVGEQYF
v_call: TRBV11-3; j_call: TRBJ2-5; cdr3_aa: CASSLEGSRGPQETQYF
v_call: TRBV29-1; j_call: TRBJ1-1; cdr3_aa: CSVGPEPMNTEAFF
v_call: TRBV7-9; j_call: TRBJ1-1; cdr3_aa: CASSLVSTMNTEAFF
v_call: TRBV20-1; j_call: TRBJ2-7; cdr3_aa: CSARLRQGSNEPYF
v_call: TRBV28; j_call: TRBJ1-2; cdr3_aa: CASSFNSGRGYTF
v_call: TRBV12-3/TRBV12-4; j_call: TRBJ1-1; cdr3_aa: CASSSGRSDFF
v_call: TRBV7-8; j_call: TRBJ2-1; cdr3_aa: CASSFSGTGYNEQFF
v_call: TRBV25-1; j_call: TRBJ2-3; cdr3_aa: CASSVGEDTQYF
v_call: TRBV29-1; j_call: TRBJ2-5; cdr3_aa: CSGIQSQETQYF
v_call: TRBV27; j_call: TRBJ2-5; cdr3_aa: CASSSTVQETQYF
v_call: TRBV29-1; j_call: TRBJ2-3; cdr3_aa: CSVEGLAGVDTQYF
v_call: TRBV7-9; j_call: TRBJ1-2; cdr3_aa: CASSSAKDDYGYTF
v_call: TRBV19; j_call: TRBJ2-1; cdr3_aa: CASSPQTEPYYNEQFF
v_call: TRBV7-8; j_call: TRBJ2-2; cdr3_aa: CASSSSLAGGPPTGELFF
v_call: TRBV27; j_call: TRBJ2-6; cdr3_aa: CASSLYGGANVLTF
v_call: TRBV9; j_call: TRBJ2-3; cdr3_aa: CASTGGAAGTDTQYF
v_call: TRBV4-1; j_call: TRBJ2-5; cdr3_aa: CASSRGQYQETQYF
v_call: TRBV20-1; j_call: TRBJ1-1; cdr3_aa: CSAGAGGGTEAFF
v_call: TRBV18; j_call: TRBJ1-6; cdr3_aa: CASSPENYNSPLHF
v_call: TRBV10-3; j_call: TRBJ2-5; cdr3_aa: CAISDIDREETQYF
v_call: TRBV29-1; j_call: TRBJ1-1; cdr3_aa: CSAQQTQLEAFF
v_call: TRBV18; j_call: TRBJ2-3; cdr3_aa: CASSPNADTQYF
v_call: TRBV5-1; j_call: TRBJ1-5; cdr3_aa: CASSLDPGSNQPQHF
v_call: TRBV29-1; j_call: TRBJ2-1; cdr3_aa: CSVEEVISYNEQFF
v_call: TRBV27; j_call: TRBJ2-2; cdr3_aa: CASSSQGANTGELFF
v_call: TRBV10-3; j_call: TRBJ2-1; cdr3_aa: CAISGAGEPSYNEQFF